The sequence of this T cell receptor beta chain was determined in a study of T cell responses to AZD1222 COVID-19 vaccine. Libraries were prepared by immunoSEQ multiplex PCR; TCRdb keeps only in-frame clonotypes and omits some of them. The table shows 150,000 to 200,000 clones, with about nine tenths occurring only once. Germline-derived CDR1 and CDR2 are SGDLS and YYNGEE. This CDR3 contains 14 residues. With 8 bases removed from V and 2 bases from J, the gap between germline ends came to 15 bases. This clone was observed a single time. This clonotype was sampled from an adult in good health. The chain uses TRBV9 and TRBJ2-3; D is ambiguous. This material consisted of peripheral blood, taken on day 0 of AZD1222 vaccination. CDR3 coding DNA: TGTGCCAGAAGGAGACAAGCTCTCACAGATACGCAGTATTTT. As protein: CARRRQALTDTQYF. The whole variable domain, remainder taken from reference TRBV9 and TRBJ2-3, is DSGVTQTPKHLITATGQRVTLRCSPRSGDLSVYWYQQSLDQGLQFLIQYYNGEERAKGNILERFSAQQFPDLHSELNLSSLELGDSALYFCARRRQALTDTQYFGPGTRLTVL.